The rows below give T cell receptor beta chains drawn from one sample of a study of shared clonotypes between healthy human individuals. The assay was immunoSEQ multiplex PCR, and TCRdb's table has in-frame clones only and misses some. The sample gives fewer than 600,000 clones, approximately 79% of which show up once; roughly 13% is in the top ten. What was sequenced was PBMCs. These receptors came from a woman in her 40s in good health. Some clones in this sample may be carry-over from other donors' samples. Both conserved end residues are part of each CDR3. Each record gives: V gene, clone size, J gene, D gene, CDR3 DNA, CDR3 protein. A D gene is named only where the DNA matches it firmly. Expanded clones are given a class, and other clones once, few, many or no size at all.

V: TRBV7-2; size: NA; J: TRBJ2-5; D: NA; DNA: TGTGCCAGCAGCTTCCCTCTCGCGGGGGAGACCCAGTACTTC; CDR3: CASSFPLAGETQYF
V: TRBV5-1; size: NA; J: TRBJ1-1; D: NA; DNA: TGCGCCAGCAGCTTGTATTGGGTGGACACTGAAGCTTTCTTT; CDR3: CASSLYWVDTEAFF
V: TRBV15; size: NA; J: TRBJ2-5; D: TRBD1; DNA: TGTGCCACCAGCTTAGACGGACAGGGGGAAGAGACCCAGTACTTC; CDR3: CATSLDGQGEETQYF
V: TRBV12-2; size: NA; J: TRBJ2-7; D: NA; DNA: TGTGCAAGTCGCTTAGCTGTTAGCGGGGCCCCTCCCCTCTACGAGCAGTACTTC; CDR3: CASRLAVSGAPPLYEQYF
V: TRBV19; size: many; J: TRBJ1-1; D: NA; DNA: TGTGCCAGGGTTACACAGCAGAACACTGAAGCTTTCTTT; CDR3: CARVTQQNTEAFF
V: TRBV4-1; size: NA; J: TRBJ2-1; D: TRBD2; DNA: TGCGCCAGCAGCCCGAGCGGGGGGGTCTCCTACAATGAGCAGTTCTTC; CDR3: CASSPSGGVSYNEQFF
V: TRBV6-4; size: few; J: TRBJ2-3; D: NA; DNA: TGTGCCAGCAGTGACTTTTATGGAAGCACAGATACGCAGTATTTT; CDR3: CASSDFYGSTDTQYF
V: TRBV28; size: NA; J: TRBJ2-6; D: TRBD1; DNA: TGTGCCAGCAAACCGGGACAGCGGTTCAACTCTGGGGCCAACGTCCTGACTTTC; CDR3: CASKPGQRFNSGANVLTF
V: TRBV11-1; size: NA; J: TRBJ2-7; D: TRBD1; DNA: TGTGCCAGCAGCTTAGACAGGGGAGCCGGCGAGCAGTACTTC; CDR3: CASSLDRGAGEQYF
V: TRBV29-1; size: once; J: TRBJ2-5; D: TRBD1; DNA: TGCAGCGTTGATTTGGGACAGCAAGAGACCCAGTACTTC; CDR3: CSVDLGQQETQYF
V: TRBV28; size: NA; J: TRBJ2-3; D: TRBD2; DNA: TGTGCCAGCAGTTCTAGCGGGTTACCCACAGATACGCAGTATTTT; CDR3: CASSSSGLPTDTQYF
V: TRBV4-3; size: NA; J: TRBJ1-2; D: NA; DNA: TGCGCCAGCAGCCAAGGGACTGGCTACACCTTC; CDR3: CASSQGTGYTF
V: TRBV6-1; size: NA; J: TRBJ1-5; D: NA; DNA: TGTGCCAGCGCGACAGGCGATAGCAATCAGCCCCAGCATTTT; CDR3: CASATGDSNQPQHF
V: TRBV27; size: many; J: TRBJ1-1; D: NA; DNA: TGTGCCAGCAGATCCGGGACGGTGAACACTGAAGCTTTCTTT; CDR3: CASRSGTVNTEAFF
V: TRBV5-4; size: NA; J: TRBJ2-1; D: TRBD1; DNA: TGTGCCAGCAGCCCTAAAACAGGGGGGCCCTACAATGAGCAGTTCTTC; CDR3: CASSPKTGGPYNEQFF
V: TRBV19; size: few; J: TRBJ1-2; D: NA; DNA: TGTGCCAGTAGTATAGAGGCGGAGACCTATGGCTACACCTTC; CDR3: CASSIEAETYGYTF
V: TRBV11-2; size: NA; J: TRBJ1-4; D: NA; DNA: TGTGCCAGCAGTTCCGATGGGGGACTCCGTAATGAAAAACTGTTTTTT; CDR3: CASSSDGGLRNEKLFF
V: TRBV4-2; size: NA; J: TRBJ2-7; D: TRBD2; DNA: TGTGCCAGCAGCCAAGTACCTAGCGGCTCCTACGAGCAGTACTTC; CDR3: CASSQVPSGSYEQYF
V: TRBV11-2; size: NA; J: TRBJ2-1; D: NA; DNA: TGTGCCAGCAGCAGGAGGGACTCGCTAATCTACAATGAGCAGTTCTTC; CDR3: CASSRRDSLIYNEQFF
V: TRBV5-1; size: NA; J: TRBJ2-2; D: TRBD1; DNA: TGCGCCAGCAGCTTGGGGACAGGGGCCCACGGGGAGCTGTTTTTT; CDR3: CASSLGTGAHGELFF
V: TRBV15; size: NA; J: TRBJ1-2; D: NA; DNA: TGTGCCACCGTCGGGGGGGGAACTGGCTACACCTTC; CDR3: CATVGGGTGYTF
V: TRBV6-5; size: NA; J: TRBJ2-7; D: NA; DNA: TGTGCCAGCAGTTACCTTAGCTCGACCATCGACGAGCAGTACTTC; CDR3: CASSYLSSTIDEQYF
V: TRBV15; size: once; J: TRBJ2-6; D: TRBD1; DNA: TGTGCCACCAGCAGCGGACAGGGTTCGGGGGCCAACGTCCTGACTTTC; CDR3: CATSSGQGSGANVLTF
V: TRBV11-2; size: few; J: TRBJ2-7; D: NA; DNA: TGTGCCAGCAGCGGAGAGAGGGGGGTGAACGAGCAGTACTTC; CDR3: CASSGERGVNEQYF
V: TRBV19; size: NA; J: TRBJ1-1; D: NA; DNA: TGTGCCAGTAGTGAGGTCAGGAGTGAAGCTTTCTTT; CDR3: CASSEVRSEAFF
V: TRBV7-2; size: NA; J: TRBJ2-7; D: NA; DNA: TGTGCCAGCAGCTCCCGCCCCAACTCCTACGAGCAGTACTTC; CDR3: CASSSRPNSYEQYF
V: TRBV13; size: NA; J: TRBJ2-2; D: NA; DNA: TGTGCCAGCAGCCCAGATGGGCAGGGGCACACCGGGGAGCTGTTTTTT; CDR3: CASSPDGQGHTGELFF